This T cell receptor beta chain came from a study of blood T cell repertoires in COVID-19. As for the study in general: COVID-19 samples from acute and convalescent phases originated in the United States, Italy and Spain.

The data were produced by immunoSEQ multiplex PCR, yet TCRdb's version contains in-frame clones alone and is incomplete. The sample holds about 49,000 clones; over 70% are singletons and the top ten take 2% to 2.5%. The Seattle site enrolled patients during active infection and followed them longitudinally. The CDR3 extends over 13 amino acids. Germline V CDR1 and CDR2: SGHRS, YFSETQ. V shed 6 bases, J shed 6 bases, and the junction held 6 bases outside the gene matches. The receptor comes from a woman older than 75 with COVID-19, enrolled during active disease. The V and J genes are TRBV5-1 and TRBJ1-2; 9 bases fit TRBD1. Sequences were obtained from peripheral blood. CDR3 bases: TGCGCCAGCACGGGACAGGGATCAAATGGCTACACCTTC. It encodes CASTGQGSNGYTF.